This T cell receptor beta chain was identified in a study of identical twins. Study results and limitations: Cross-sectional statistics, not tracking of the same donors, supported the conclusions. It was out-of-frame TCR alpha sharing in monozygotic twins that models underestimated. Invariant cells of the MAIT and iNKT types might have partly distorted the zero-insertion analyses.

A word on this clonotype: Its matching antigen is unknown.

A universal primer binding site was introduced by template switching. The final cDNA contained unique molecular identifiers. TCRdb itself ran the 5' RACE reads through MiXCR, one entry per CDR3 protein. The sample consists of approximately 550,000 distinct CDR3 sequences, 20% to 25% of them appearing once. Germline loops: CDR1 ENHRY, CDR2 SYGVKD. Trimming took 7 bases from V and 0 from J; bases not matched to a gene: 3. The CDR3 has 14 residues. These data were also reused for a study on yellow fever vaccine responses in identical twins.

What was sequenced was CD4+ T cells sorted from blood. This clonotype was sampled from a young woman in good health. The chain recombines TRBV10-3 with TRBJ1-1, with 9 nucleotides matching TRBD1. The CDR3 coding sequence is TGTGCCATCATGGGGACAGGGATGAACACTGAAGCTTTCTTT. Translated: CAIMGTGMNTEAFF.